These T cell receptor beta chains were read from a single sample in a study of blood T cell repertoires in COVID-19. The data were produced by immunoSEQ multiplex PCR, yet TCRdb's version contains in-frame clones alone and is incomplete. The sample lists about 83,000 clones, approximately 88% occurring once. Sequenced input: peripheral blood. All receptors come from a man aged 60-69 years with acute or convalescent COVID-19. The CDR3 runs from the conserved cysteine through the conserved F or W. The D gene is left open where the match is weak. Size tells how often a clone was seen (once, few, many) or the class of an expanded clone, and some rows leave it out.

v_gene: TRBV2; abundance: .; d_gene: .; j_gene: TRBJ1-5; CDR3nt: TGTGCCAGCAGGGAGGGACTGTATAGCAATCAGCCCCAGCATTTT; CDR3aa: CASREGLYSNQPQHF
v_gene: TRBV12-3/TRBV12-4; abundance: once; d_gene: .; j_gene: TRBJ2-7; CDR3nt: TGTGCCAGCTGGCAGGGGCCGTCCTACGAGCAGTACTTC; CDR3aa: CASWQGPSYEQYF
v_gene: TRBV4-3; abundance: .; d_gene: .; j_gene: TRBJ2-3; CDR3nt: TGCGCCAGCAGCCTCTCAGGCCGGGGGGATACGCAGTATTTT; CDR3aa: CASSLSGRGDTQYF
v_gene: TRBV9; abundance: .; d_gene: .; j_gene: TRBJ2-7; CDR3nt: TGTGCCAGCAGCGTAGCGGGCGGGGAGATGTACGAGCAGTACTTC; CDR3aa: CASSVAGGEMYEQYF
v_gene: TRBV30; abundance: .; d_gene: .; j_gene: TRBJ1-2; CDR3nt: TGTGCCTGGACCCCCCAGGGGACCAGTGGCTACACCTTC; CDR3aa: CAWTPQGTSGYTF
v_gene: TRBV2; abundance: .; d_gene: TRBD2; j_gene: TRBJ2-5; CDR3nt: TGTGCCAGCAGTCGGACTAGCGGACAAAGAGAGACCCAGTACTTC; CDR3aa: CASSRTSGQRETQYF
v_gene: TRBV2; abundance: .; d_gene: .; j_gene: TRBJ1-2; CDR3nt: TGTGCCAGCACCCCGGAGACCGATAGTATCTATGGCTACACCTTC; CDR3aa: CASTPETDSIYGYTF
v_gene: TRBV7-3; abundance: .; d_gene: TRBD2; j_gene: TRBJ2-1; CDR3nt: TGTGCCAGCAGCTTATCCCCCCGGGGAGCGGGGGACAATGAGCAGTTCTTC; CDR3aa: CASSLSPRGAGDNEQFF
v_gene: TRBV7-9; abundance: .; d_gene: TRBD2; j_gene: TRBJ2-1; CDR3nt: TGTGCCAGCAGCTATTCAGCGGGAAGCTCCTACAATGAGCAGTTCTTC; CDR3aa: CASSYSAGSSYNEQFF
v_gene: TRBV30; abundance: few; d_gene: .; j_gene: TRBJ2-2; CDR3nt: TGTGCCGGAACAGGGCCCGGGGAGCTGTTTTTT; CDR3aa: CAGTGPGELFF
v_gene: TRBV6-5; abundance: few; d_gene: TRBD1; j_gene: TRBJ1-1; CDR3nt: TGTGACACCAGTCCCGCCCGGACAGGGAGGACTGAAGCTTTCTTT; CDR3aa: CDTSPARTGRTEAFF
v_gene: TRBV6-5; abundance: .; d_gene: TRBD1; j_gene: TRBJ2-5; CDR3nt: TGTGCCAGCAAGGACAGGTTTTCAAAAGAGACCCAGTACTTC; CDR3aa: CASKDRFSKETQYF
v_gene: TRBV28; abundance: few; d_gene: .; j_gene: TRBJ1-4; CDR3nt: TGTGCCAGCAGCCCCCCCGAGCGGCTTAATGAAAAACTGTTTTTT; CDR3aa: CASSPPERLNEKLFF
v_gene: TRBV12-3/TRBV12-4; abundance: once; d_gene: .; j_gene: TRBJ1-1; CDR3nt: TGTGCCAGCAGTCCCTGGGAGGGCACTGAAGCTTTCTTT; CDR3aa: CASSPWEGTEAFF
v_gene: TRBV5-4; abundance: .; d_gene: TRBD2; j_gene: TRBJ2-1; CDR3nt: TGTGCCAGCAGCTTGGTGGGAAGCGGGGCGGGGCAGTTCTTC; CDR3aa: CASSLVGSGAGQFF
v_gene: TRBV25-1; abundance: once; d_gene: .; j_gene: TRBJ1-4; CDR3nt: TGTGCCAGCAGTGAAAAGGGGGTGGTGAAAAAACTGTTTTTT; CDR3aa: CASSEKGVVKKLFF
v_gene: TRBV4-2; abundance: .; d_gene: .; j_gene: TRBJ1-3; CDR3nt: TGTGCCAGCAGCCAGTCCCCATTAGAGAACCAGGGCACCATATATTTT; CDR3aa: CASSQSPLENQGTIYF
v_gene: TRBV4-2; abundance: .; d_gene: TRBD2; j_gene: TRBJ2-3; CDR3nt: TGTGCCAGCAGCCAAGATTTAGCGGGGGCCAATGGGGATACGCAGTATTTT; CDR3aa: CASSQDLAGANGDTQYF
v_gene: TRBV19; abundance: few; d_gene: .; j_gene: TRBJ2-1; CDR3nt: TGTGCCAGTAGTATTAGGGGGAACTACAATGAGCAGTTCTTC; CDR3aa: CASSIRGNYNEQFF
v_gene: TRBV6-7; abundance: .; d_gene: TRBD1; j_gene: TRBJ2-1; CDR3nt: TGTGCCAGCAGTTACTCGGACAGGGGGCCGAATGAGCAGTTCTTC; CDR3aa: CASSYSDRGPNEQFF
v_gene: TRBV4-3; abundance: .; d_gene: .; j_gene: TRBJ1-2; CDR3nt: TGCGCCAGCAGCCAAGGGGGCACACCCTATGGCTACACCTTC; CDR3aa: CASSQGGTPYGYTF
v_gene: TRBV18; abundance: .; d_gene: .; j_gene: TRBJ1-1; CDR3nt: TGTGCCAGCTCAGACCCGGGGGGCACTGAAGCTTTCTTT; CDR3aa: CASSDPGGTEAFF
v_gene: TRBV25-1; abundance: few; d_gene: .; j_gene: TRBJ1-2; CDR3nt: TGTGCCAGCAGTGACGACTATTCCTACACCTATGGCTACACCTTC; CDR3aa: CASSDDYSYTYGYTF
v_gene: TRBV12-3/TRBV12-4; abundance: .; d_gene: .; j_gene: TRBJ1-5; CDR3nt: TGTGCCAGCACGGGGACAATTAATCAGCCCCAGCATTTT; CDR3aa: CASTGTINQPQHF
v_gene: TRBV5-1; abundance: .; d_gene: TRBD1; j_gene: TRBJ1-1; CDR3nt: TGCGCCAGCAGCTTGGGCGACAGGGGGCCGAACACTGAAGCTTTCTTT; CDR3aa: CASSLGDRGPNTEAFF
v_gene: TRBV6-5; abundance: once; d_gene: .; j_gene: TRBJ1-1; CDR3nt: TGTGCCAGCAGTTTAACCCGGAGGGGATTGACTGAAGCTTTCTTT; CDR3aa: CASSLTRRGLTEAFF
v_gene: TRBV25-1; abundance: once; d_gene: TRBD1; j_gene: TRBJ2-1; CDR3nt: TGTGCCAGCAGTGATGGGACAGGGGGAATGGGGTTACGCAATGAGCAGTTCTTC; CDR3aa: CASSDGTGGMGLRNEQFF
v_gene: TRBV9; abundance: few; d_gene: .; j_gene: TRBJ1-2; CDR3nt: TGTGCCAGCAGCCCTTCGCCGGCTAACTATGGCTACACCTTC; CDR3aa: CASSPSPANYGYTF
v_gene: TRBV6-5; abundance: .; d_gene: .; j_gene: TRBJ1-2; CDR3nt: TGTGCCAGCAGCTCCAGGGGAGTGGATGGCTACACCTTC; CDR3aa: CASSSRGVDGYTF
v_gene: TRBV5-1; abundance: once; d_gene: .; j_gene: TRBJ1-2; CDR3nt: TGCGCCAGCAGCTTGGGGGCCAGGGCCTTAGGCTACACCTTC; CDR3aa: CASSLGARALGYTF
v_gene: TRBV19; abundance: many; d_gene: .; j_gene: TRBJ2-7; CDR3nt: TGTGCCAGTAGTATACCAGGTTCGAGCTCCTACGAGCAGTACTTC; CDR3aa: CASSIPGSSSYEQYF
v_gene: TRBV6-5; abundance: .; d_gene: TRBD1; j_gene: TRBJ2-7; CDR3nt: TGTGCCAGCAGCGAGGACAGGGTGTGGGGCGAGCAGTACTTC; CDR3aa: CASSEDRVWGEQYF
v_gene: TRBV7-9; abundance: .; d_gene: TRBD1; j_gene: TRBJ1-3; CDR3nt: TGTGCCAGCAGCCCCGGACAGGGAGGAAACACCATATATTTT; CDR3aa: CASSPGQGGNTIYF
v_gene: TRBV6-6; abundance: .; d_gene: TRBD2; j_gene: TRBJ2-2; CDR3nt: TGTGCCAGCAGTTACTCTGGGGGGGGTGATGACGGGGAGCTGTTTTTT; CDR3aa: CASSYSGGGDDGELFF
v_gene: TRBV27; abundance: .; d_gene: .; j_gene: TRBJ1-6; CDR3nt: TGTGCCAGCAGTTTGATGTGGACTCCTGAGGCACCCCTCCACTTT; CDR3aa: CASSLMWTPEAPLHF
v_gene: TRBV19; abundance: .; d_gene: .; j_gene: TRBJ1-2; CDR3nt: TGTGCCAGTAGTCAAGCTGGGGCGGGAGGCTACACCTTC; CDR3aa: CASSQAGAGGYTF
v_gene: TRBV27; abundance: .; d_gene: .; j_gene: TRBJ2-1; CDR3nt: TGTGCCAGCAGTTTAGGGACAAATGAGCAGTTCTTC; CDR3aa: CASSLGTNEQFF
v_gene: TRBV19; abundance: .; d_gene: .; j_gene: TRBJ1-5; CDR3nt: TGTGCCAGTAGTATAGGTCCAGTATATCAGCCCCAGCATTTT; CDR3aa: CASSIGPVYQPQHF
v_gene: TRBV10-2; abundance: .; d_gene: .; j_gene: TRBJ2-5; CDR3nt: TGCGCCAGCCCTACCCTATGGCAAGAGACCCAGTACTTC; CDR3aa: CASPTLWQETQYF
v_gene: TRBV3-1/TRBV3-2; abundance: .; d_gene: TRBD1; j_gene: TRBJ1-6; CDR3nt: TGTGCCAGCAGCCGTCCGGGACAGCAGAATTCACCCCTCCACTTT; CDR3aa: CASSRPGQQNSPLHF
v_gene: TRBV11-3; abundance: .; d_gene: .; j_gene: TRBJ2-3; CDR3nt: TGTGCCAGCAGCCAGGGGGGAGCGGATACGCAGTATTTT; CDR3aa: CASSQGGADTQYF
v_gene: TRBV6-2/TRBV6-3; abundance: .; d_gene: TRBD1; j_gene: TRBJ2-1; CDR3nt: TGTGCCAGCAGTTACCCCCGAGTCCCGGGACAGGGGGCTAGATACAATGAGCAGTTCTTC; CDR3aa: CASSYPRVPGQGARYNEQFF
v_gene: TRBV5-4; abundance: .; d_gene: TRBD2; j_gene: TRBJ2-2; CDR3nt: TGTGCCAGCAGCAAGGGGACTAGGAAGAACACCGGGGAGCTGTTTTTT; CDR3aa: CASSKGTRKNTGELFF
v_gene: TRBV19; abundance: .; d_gene: TRBD1; j_gene: TRBJ2-7; CDR3nt: TGTGCCAGTAGTACCGCGGGACAGGGTTACGAGCAGTACTTC; CDR3aa: CASSTAGQGYEQYF
v_gene: TRBV6-6; abundance: .; d_gene: .; j_gene: TRBJ1-4; CDR3nt: TGTGCCAGCAGTTACGGGGGGGCGTCTAATGAAAAACTGTTTTTT; CDR3aa: CASSYGGASNEKLFF
v_gene: TRBV15; abundance: .; d_gene: .; j_gene: TRBJ1-2; CDR3nt: TGTGCCACCAGCAGACTGCAGGGGAGAGGCTACACCTTC; CDR3aa: CATSRLQGRGYTF
v_gene: TRBV11-2; abundance: .; d_gene: .; j_gene: TRBJ1-1; CDR3nt: TGTGCCAGCAGCCCTGGGAGTTGGAACACTGAAGCTTTCTTT; CDR3aa: CASSPGSWNTEAFF
v_gene: TRBV28; abundance: few; d_gene: TRBD2; j_gene: TRBJ2-3; CDR3nt: TGTGCCAGCAGTCCAACATATACGACTAGCGGGAGCACAGATACGCAGTATTTT; CDR3aa: CASSPTYTTSGSTDTQYF
v_gene: TRBV11-1; abundance: .; d_gene: .; j_gene: TRBJ1-1; CDR3nt: TGTGCCAGCAGCTTATGGAGGGACACTGAAGCTTTCTTT; CDR3aa: CASSLWRDTEAFF
v_gene: TRBV7-8; abundance: few; d_gene: .; j_gene: TRBJ1-1; CDR3nt: TGTGCCAGCAGCCCCCGGGACACGAACACTGAAGCTTTCTTT; CDR3aa: CASSPRDTNTEAFF
v_gene: TRBV10-1; abundance: .; d_gene: TRBD1; j_gene: TRBJ2-7; CDR3nt: TGCGCCAGCAGTGAGTCACCCGGGACAGGTTACGAGCAGTACTTC; CDR3aa: CASSESPGTGYEQYF
v_gene: TRBV18; abundance: .; d_gene: .; j_gene: TRBJ2-2; CDR3nt: TGTGCCAGCTCACCAGCAGGGGACCCTAACACCGGGGAGCTGTTTTTT; CDR3aa: CASSPAGDPNTGELFF
v_gene: TRBV7-8; abundance: .; d_gene: .; j_gene: TRBJ2-7; CDR3nt: TGTGCCAGCAGCTCCGATACCGGGGTTCCCTACGAGCAGTACTTC; CDR3aa: CASSSDTGVPYEQYF
v_gene: TRBV6-2/TRBV6-3; abundance: .; d_gene: .; j_gene: TRBJ2-2; CDR3nt: TGTGCCAGCAGTTACCAAGGCGGGAAGGTCGGGGAGCTGTTTTTT; CDR3aa: CASSYQGGKVGELFF
v_gene: TRBV2; abundance: .; d_gene: TRBD2; j_gene: TRBJ2-3; CDR3nt: TGTGCCAGCAGTGTAGGGCTAGCGGGGGTTAGCACAGATACGCAGTATTTT; CDR3aa: CASSVGLAGVSTDTQYF
v_gene: TRBV10-2; abundance: .; d_gene: TRBD2; j_gene: TRBJ2-2; CDR3nt: TGCGCCAGCAGTGACCCTCTAGCGGTGGCCGGGGAGCTGTTTTTT; CDR3aa: CASSDPLAVAGELFF
v_gene: TRBV28; abundance: .; d_gene: .; j_gene: TRBJ2-5; CDR3nt: TGTGCCAGCAGTGCTCCCGTTATCACGGGTCGGGAGACCCAGTACTTC; CDR3aa: CASSAPVITGRETQYF
v_gene: TRBV30; abundance: .; d_gene: TRBD1; j_gene: TRBJ2-7; CDR3nt: TGTGCCTGGAGTGTATCACAGGGGGTCTACGAGCAGTACTTC; CDR3aa: CAWSVSQGVYEQYF
v_gene: TRBV6-1; abundance: .; d_gene: .; j_gene: TRBJ2-5; CDR3nt: TGTGCCAGCAGTGAACTTTATGAGACCCAGTACTTC; CDR3aa: CASSELYETQYF